This T cell receptor (beta chain) was profiled in a study of blood T cell repertoires in COVID-19 (dated by TCRdb to 2018 to 2020). Concerning the study at large: The collaborator samples originated in the United States, Italy and Spain and spanned the acute and convalescent phases of COVID-19. The prospective study material was composed of cDNA or gDNA derived from T cells, B-cell-depleted T cells, or PBMCs. The dataset comprised deeply sampled blood TCRbeta repertoires from subjects exposed to, actively infected with, or recovered from COVID-19. The repertoires were made available in a free public database intended to serve as a resource for research on the immune response to SARS-CoV-2. Samples came from the ongoing ImmuneRACE study (first 160 participants) plus 1,254 subjects from 6 global collaborators. A de-identified subject ID, COVID-19 status, age in years and sex were almost always included in the sample metadata. Where available, HLA class I and class II types were obtained from metadata supplied by the sample provider rather than from assay-based typing.

Whole blood was collected in K2EDTA tubes by collaborating institutions according to the institutions' own protocols. For TCRbeta analysis, collaborators shipped samples in one of three forms: frozen whole blood, isolated PBMCs, or DNA extracted from either of those sample types. TCRbeta CDR3 regions were amplified from genomic DNA using the immunoSEQ Assay, a bias-controlled multiplex PCR. The authors' analysis ran thus. Nucleated cell counts per sample were estimated from amplification of reference gene primers within the assay. To quantify the absolute abundance of each unique TCRbeta CDR3 rearrangement, sequence reads were collapsed and filtered. For each sample, productive Simpson clonality was calculated by taking the square root of Simpson's diversity index across productive rearrangements. This immuneACCESS table, as held by TCRdb, lists in-frame sequences with V and J called but not all clones. Of the missing ones, under half trace to an unresolved V gene in checked studies; the others have no known cause. V, J and clone size are taken as reported in that table, and D and trimming were inferred from the DNA itself. Recorded for this sample are 85,000 to 95,000 clones; about 87% of them occurred a single time. Together, the top ten hold over 0.35% of the sample.

The study at large found these results: Clinical and demographic metadata were provided uncurated, with the amount varying by source and participant.

On this clone itself: What antigen it recognizes has not been identified. No much larger clonotype is one base removed from it; base qualities were not supplied.

The CDR3 spans 12 residues, from the cysteine through the phenylalanine. The sequence is cut down to CDR3 DNA, 36 bases in frame from base 1. V was cut back by 2 bases and J by 4 bases, leaving a gap of 6 bases between them. CDR1 and CDR2, per the germline V gene (reference sequence), are SGHKS and YYEKEE. The sample consisted of peripheral blood. The receptor chain draws on TRBV5-5 and TRBJ1-1; the D gene remains uncertain. This sequence originates from a man in his sixties with acute or convalescent COVID-19. This receptor has the CDR3 CASSFSGTEAFF. The DNA is as follows: TGTGCCAGCAGCTTTAGTGGCACTGAAGCTTTCTTT.